The clone carrying this T cell receptor beta chain was found a few times. The assay was immunoSEQ multiplex PCR, and TCRdb's table has in-frame clones only and misses some. The sample has 850,000 to 1,100,000 clones, roughly 77% seen once; the top ten hold about 0.89%. CDR3 size: 16 residues. Germline CDR1 and CDR2: SGDLS and YYNGEE. The trim removed 4 bases at V and 2 bases at J, leaving 9 bases unmatched. This sample was taken from a study of shared clonotypes between healthy human individuals. None of the donors, who were healthy HIV-negative adults, had recently had acute infections or vaccinations. CD4+ cells yielded CD45RA+ naive and CD45RA-negative memory subsets.

This receptor was taken from a man between 18 and 29 years old in good health. Some clones in this sample may be carry-over from other donors' samples. Sequenced material: memory CD4+ T cells from PBMCs. The subset: CD45RA-negative fraction. The V call is TRBV9, the J call TRBJ1-1, with TRBD1 matching over 9 bases. The CDR3 bases are TGTGCCAGCAGCTCCCGCGCGGGACAGGGCAACACTGAAGCTTTCTTT. This translates into CASSSRAGQGNTEAFF.